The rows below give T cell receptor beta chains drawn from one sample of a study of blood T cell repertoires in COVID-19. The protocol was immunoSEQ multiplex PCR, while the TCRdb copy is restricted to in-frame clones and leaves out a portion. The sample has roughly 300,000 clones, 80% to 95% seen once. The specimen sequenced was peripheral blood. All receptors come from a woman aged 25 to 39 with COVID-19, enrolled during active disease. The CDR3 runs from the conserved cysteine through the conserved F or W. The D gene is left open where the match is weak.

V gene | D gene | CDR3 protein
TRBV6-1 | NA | CASSDAGEVYTF
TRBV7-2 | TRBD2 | CASSLGGTSGRPSRVEQFF
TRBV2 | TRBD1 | CASSELDRGLEKLFF
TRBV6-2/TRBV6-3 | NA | CASSYGVSNQPQHF
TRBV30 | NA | CAWNRDPGNEKLFF
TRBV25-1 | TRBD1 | CASSLRTGGAFF
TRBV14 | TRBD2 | CASSPGLVSQETQYF
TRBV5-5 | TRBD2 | CASAPLAAYNEQFF
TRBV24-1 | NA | CATSDQLGNEQFF
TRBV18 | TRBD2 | CASSPPRVPTLGGRSYNEQFF
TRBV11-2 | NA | CASSFTSRSSYEQYF
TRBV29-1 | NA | CSVEVPVLLATEAFF
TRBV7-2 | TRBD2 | CASSFTSGRVNEQFF
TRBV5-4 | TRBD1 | CASSLRGRTEAFF
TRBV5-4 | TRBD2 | CASSLASGIYNEQFF
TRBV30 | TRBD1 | CAWSLGQINTEAFF
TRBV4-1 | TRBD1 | CASSQGQGFGSPLHF
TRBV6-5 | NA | CASSTVGGGDYGYTF
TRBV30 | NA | CAWKLWRGRYNEQFF
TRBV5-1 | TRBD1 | CASSDTGQLLSEKLFF
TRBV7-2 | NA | CASSLELNTEAFF
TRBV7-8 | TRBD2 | CASSLWRESSTDTQYF
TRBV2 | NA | CASRVTGNTEAFF
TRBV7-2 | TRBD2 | CASTSGTSGKGEQYF
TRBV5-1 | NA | CASSLFSGEYEQYF
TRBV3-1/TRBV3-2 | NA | CASSQDMGRTEAFF
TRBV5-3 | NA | CARSSSRGVRPYEQYF
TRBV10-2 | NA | CASSEHRDHEQYF
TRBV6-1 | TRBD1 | CASMPGQGNSPLHF
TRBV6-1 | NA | CASSDWGSGTEAFF
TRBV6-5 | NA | CASSYDSDFSGNTIYF
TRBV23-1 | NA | CASSQRMAGWVGEQFF
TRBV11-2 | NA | CASSLPPLETDTQYF
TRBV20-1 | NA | CSAPGNTEAFF
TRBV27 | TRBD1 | CASSGTGGYNEQFF
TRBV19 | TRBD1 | CASGQGKTNEKLFF
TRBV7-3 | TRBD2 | CASSLMAGAWGEQFF
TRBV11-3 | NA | CASSLGPSYEQYF
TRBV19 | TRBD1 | CASSSPGQGIETQYF
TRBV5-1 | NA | CASSLAGTGVADTQYF
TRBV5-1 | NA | CASSLEEGWNEQYF
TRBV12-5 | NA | CASGLSEETQYF
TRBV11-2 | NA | CASSLPGTSTGKQYF
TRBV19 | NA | CASSEGAGGRGTDTQYF
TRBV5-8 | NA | CASSLQGNNEKLFF
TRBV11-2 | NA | CASSRTSPGTKNEQFF
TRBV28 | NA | CASSPSRSSYEQYF